The TCR beta chain under discussion was sequenced for a study of T-cell memory formation after mild COVID-19. The overall study: There were largely donor-specific TCR clusters.

Using constant-segment primers, 5'RACE produced TCR alpha and TCR beta cDNA libraries carrying sample barcodes and UMIs. TCRdb analysed the 5' RACE reads with MiXCR anew, one entry per CDR3 protein. The table includes a few hundred thousand distinct CDR3 sequences, about 20% detected once. This CDR3 spans 14 amino acids. The ends lost 7 bases at V and 0 bases at J; junction bases unmatched: 5. Germline V gene sequence: CDR1 SGHVS, CDR2 FQNEAQ. The chain carries TRBV7-8 and TRBJ2-7, with 8 bases fitting TRBD1. The sequence was collected from an adult woman who had mild COVID-19 (a few samples of this study predate the infection). Cell type and time point are not known. The specimen was PBMCs or a T cell subset sorted from them (not recorded which). The CDR3 reads CASNNRGTSYEQYF. The DNA of the CDR3 is TGTGCCAGCAACAACAGGGGGACCTCCTACGAGCAGTACTTC. Variable domain in full (rest from reference TRBV7-8 and TRBJ2-7): GAGVSQSPRYKVAKRGQDVALRCDPISGHVSLFWYQQALGQGPEFLTYFQNEAQLDKSGLPSDRFFAERPEGSVSTLKIQRTQQEDSAVYLCASNNRGTSYEQYFGPGTRLTVT.